The clone carrying this T cell receptor beta chain was seen more than once but under ten times. What it binds is unknown. The data are from a study of T cells in Graves' hyperthyroidism and ophthalmopathy. General observations from the study: Blood held most thyroid clonotypes expanded above 0.001 frequency.

Per the germline V gene, CDR1 is LNHDA and CDR2 is SQIVND (reference sequence). Trimming at V came to 7 bases and at J to 4 bases, leaving 15 bases not matched to a gene. The CDR3 length is 16 residues. Researchers took RNA transcripts and amplified the TCR beta CDR3 regions from them. During a first-round RT-PCR of the TCR CDR3, the HTBI primer set was used. TCRdb re-analysed the multiplex PCR reads in MiXCR, keeping a single row per CDR3 protein. The repertoire has hundreds of thousands of distinct CDR3 sequences, 20% to 25% of them found once; the top ten carry around a third. This TCR was sampled from a man aged 25 to 45 with Graves' ophthalmopathy. V gene TRBV19 combines with J gene TRBJ1-2; 7 nucleotides match TRBD1. The sample was blood. CDR3 sequence: CASTPGPQGITYGYTF. The CDR3 DNA is TGTGCCAGTACCCCGGGCCCACAGGGGATCACCTATGGCTACACCTTC.